The rows below give T cell receptor beta chains drawn from one sample of a study of identical twins. One entry per CDR3 protein, called by TCRdb with MiXCR from the 5' RACE reads. The profile covers 450,000 to 600,000 distinct CDR3 sequences, with approximately 20% appearing a single time and around 0.47% taken by the ten largest. The same specimen was also included in a second study, on yellow fever vaccine responses in identical twins.

The sequencing input was CD4+ T cells sorted from blood. The receptor set was obtained from a young woman in good health. Both conserved end residues are part of each CDR3. Fields, in order: J gene, D gene, V gene, clone size, CDR3 protein, CDR3 DNA. A D gene is named only where the DNA matches it firmly. Clone size is stated in some rows and not others, as once, few, many or a class when expanded.

>TRBJ2-3|TRBD2|TRBV18|.
CASSPSAGGRSDTQYF
TGTGCCAGCTCACCATCAGCGGGGGGCCGTTCAGATACGCAGTATTTT
>TRBJ2-2|.|TRBV7-2|few
CASSMKPRNTGELFF
TGTGCCAGCAGCATGAAACCTCGGAACACCGGGGAGCTGTTTTTT
>TRBJ2-7|.|TRBV10-3|.
CAISESADTHYEQYF
TGTGCCATCAGTGAGTCGGCCGATACCCATTACGAGCAGTACTTC
>TRBJ2-5|.|TRBV4-1|.
CASSRGSVAVTPETQYF
TGCGCCAGCAGCCGAGGCTCGGTAGCGGTGACGCCAGAGACCCAGTACTTC
>TRBJ1-1|.|TRBV12-3/TRBV12-4|.
CASSQPQGIWDTEAFF
TGTGCCAGCAGCCAACCGCAGGGTATATGGGACACTGAAGCTTTCTTT
>TRBJ1-1|.|TRBV5-6|few
CASSLPGGATFF
TGTGCCAGCAGCTTGCCGGGGGGCGCGACTTTCTTT
>TRBJ2-5|TRBD1|TRBV7-9|.
CASSLRGQGERETQYF
TGTGCCAGCAGCCTAAGAGGGCAGGGGGAGAGGGAGACCCAGTACTTC
>TRBJ2-1|.|TRBV7-9|once
CASEGRYNEQFF
TGTGCCAGCGAGGGGCGGTACAATGAGCAGTTCTTC
>TRBJ2-2|.|TRBV10-2|.
CASVWGPTGELFF
TGCGCCAGCGTTTGGGGTCCCACCGGGGAGCTGTTTTTT
>TRBJ1-5|.|TRBV27|.
CASSPLEGEGWQPQHF
TGTGCCAGCAGCCCCCTCGAGGGCGAGGGGTGGCAGCCCCAGCATTTT
>TRBJ2-1|.|TRBV28|few
CASSLSVGARFF
TGTGCCAGCAGTTTATCGGTCGGGGCCCGGTTCTTC
>TRBJ2-2|.|TRBV15|many
CATSIKSYTGELFF
TGTGCCACCAGCATCAAGTCCTACACCGGGGAGCTGTTTTTT
>TRBJ1-1|.|TRBV5-1|few
CASSLGIVNTEAFF
TGCGCCAGCAGCTTAGGGATTGTGAACACTGAAGCTTTCTTT
>TRBJ2-3|.|TRBV24-1|.
CATSDPGDTQYF
TGTGCCACCAGTGATCCGGGCGATACGCAGTATTTT
>TRBJ2-7|.|TRBV12-3/TRBV12-4|few
CASSLGFDEQYF
TGTGCCAGCAGTTTGGGGTTCGACGAGCAGTACTTC
>TRBJ1-2|.|TRBV6-1|few
CASSDGAGIYGYTF
TGTGCCAGCAGTGACGGGGCGGGAATCTATGGCTACACCTTC
>TRBJ2-4|.|TRBV2|.
CASGGGVNIQYF
TGTGCCAGCGGGGGTGGGGTAAACATTCAGTACTTC
>TRBJ2-1|TRBD2|TRBV28|.
CASSLLAGGPRNEQFF
TGTGCCAGCAGTTTACTAGCGGGGGGGCCTCGGAATGAGCAGTTCTTC
>TRBJ2-3|.|TRBV5-1|.
CASSPEIDTQYF
TGCGCCAGCAGCCCGGAGATAGATACGCAGTATTTT
>TRBJ2-5|.|TRBV24-1|.
CATSDPSGTALETQYF
TGTGCCACCAGTGACCCCTCCGGGACGGCCCTAGAGACCCAGTACTTC
>TRBJ2-3|TRBD2|TRBV10-2|.
CASTGLAGVTDTQYF
TGCGCCAGCACCGGACTAGCGGGGGTTACAGATACGCAGTATTTT
>TRBJ2-1|TRBD2|TRBV28|.
CASSWGPGLGAYEQFF
TGTGCCAGCAGTTGGGGACCGGGACTAGGGGCATATGAGCAGTTCTTC
>TRBJ1-3|.|TRBV3-1|.
CASSQELRVDRAGNTIYF
TGTGCCAGCAGCCAAGAATTAAGGGTTGATCGTGCTGGAAACACCATATATTTT
>TRBJ2-3|.|TRBV7-9|.
CASRSSGITTDTQYF
TGTGCCAGCAGATCGAGCGGAATTACCACAGATACGCAGTATTTT
>TRBJ2-7|TRBD1|TRBV5-1|few
CASSPGTGRPYEQYF
TGCGCCAGCAGCCCCGGGACAGGTAGGCCCTACGAGCAGTACTTC
>TRBJ2-7|.|TRBV5-1|.
CASSSNRTFNPYEQYF
TGCGCCAGCAGCTCCAACCGGACTTTCAATCCCTACGAGCAGTACTTC
>TRBJ2-1|.|TRBV10-3|few
CAISVASENYNEQFF
TGTGCCATCAGTGTGGCTAGCGAGAACTACAATGAGCAGTTCTTC
>TRBJ2-2|TRBD2|TRBV7-9|.
CASSTLAGIDTGELFF
TGTGCCAGCAGTACACTAGCGGGGATAGACACCGGGGAGCTGTTTTTT
>TRBJ2-2|.|TRBV20-1|.
CSATRLAPNTGELFF
TGCAGTGCAACCCGGCTAGCGCCGAACACCGGGGAGCTGTTTTTT
>TRBJ1-4|TRBD1|TRBV10-3|few
CAISEGTGTFNEKLFF
TGTGCCATCAGTGAGGGGACAGGAACCTTTAATGAAAAACTGTTTTTT
>TRBJ2-1|TRBD1|TRBV5-1|few
CASSLPGQGVNEQFF
TGCGCCAGCAGCCTCCCGGGACAGGGGGTAAATGAGCAGTTCTTC
>TRBJ1-3|.|TRBV12-3/TRBV12-4|few
CASSPPPHRKSSGNTIYF
TGTGCCAGCAGTCCCCCCCCGCACCGAAAAAGCTCTGGAAACACCATATATTTT
>TRBJ1-4|.|TRBV7-9|.
CASSLRETTNEKLFF
TGTGCCAGCAGCCTCAGGGAGACAACTAATGAAAAACTGTTTTTT
>TRBJ2-2|TRBD1|TRBV18|.
CASGTGSGELFF
TGTGCCAGCGGGACAGGGTCCGGGGAGCTGTTTTTT
>TRBJ2-7|.|TRBV4-1|few
CASSQEGVGPQQYF
TGCGCCAGCAGCCAAGAGGGAGTAGGGCCTCAGCAGTACTTC
>TRBJ2-3|.|TRBV9|few
CASSVVSTDTQYF
TGTGCCAGCAGCGTAGTTAGCACAGATACGCAGTATTTT
>TRBJ2-7|.|TRBV7-3|.
CASSLSSGQFYEQYF
TGTGCCAGCAGCTTAAGCTCGGGACAATTCTACGAGCAGTACTTC
>TRBJ2-1|.|TRBV11-2|few
CASSLTATLLNEQFF
TGTGCCAGCAGCTTAACGGCCACCCTACTGAATGAGCAGTTCTTC
>TRBJ1-4|.|TRBV5-1|few
CASSRDVAEKLFF
TGCGCCAGCAGCCGGGACGTAGCTGAAAAACTGTTTTTT
>TRBJ2-2|.|TRBV5-1|.
CASSLVSTGELFF
TGCGCCAGCAGCTTGGTGAGCACCGGGGAGCTGTTTTTT
>TRBJ2-3|TRBD1|TRBV28|.
CASSRQGAGDTQYF
TGTGCCAGCAGTCGACAGGGGGCGGGAGATACGCAGTATTTT
>TRBJ2-7|TRBD1|TRBV10-3|.
CAIQGVGYEQYF
TGTGCCATCCAGGGGGTAGGCTACGAGCAGTACTTC
>TRBJ2-7|.|TRBV29-1|.
CSATLGAPYEQYF
TGCAGCGCTACACTTGGGGCCCCCTACGAGCAGTACTTC
>TRBJ2-1|TRBD2|TRBV10-3|.
CAISGTSGNEQFF
TGTGCCATCAGTGGGACTAGCGGCAATGAGCAGTTCTTC
>TRBJ1-6|TRBD1|TRBV5-5|.
CASSLRDRYSPLHF
TGTGCCAGCAGCTTACGGGACAGATATTCACCCCTCCACTTT
>TRBJ2-4|TRBD2|TRBV4-1|few
CASSQATLAGGRNIQYF
TGCGCCAGCAGCCAAGCTACCCTAGCGGGAGGGAGGAACATTCAGTACTTC
>TRBJ2-3|.|TRBV6-1|.
CASSEVATDTQYF
TGTGCCAGCAGTGAAGTAGCTACGGATACGCAGTATTTT
>TRBJ2-7|TRBD2|TRBV24-1|few
CATSDLASGRGYEQYF
TGTGCCACCAGTGATTTGGCTAGCGGGAGAGGATACGAGCAGTACTTC
>TRBJ2-1|.|TRBV15|few
CATSSIGVRDSYNEQFF
TGTGCCACCAGCAGTATAGGGGTCCGGGACTCCTACAATGAGCAGTTCTTC
>TRBJ2-2|TRBD1|TRBV12-3/TRBV12-4|few
CASRPGTGGTGELFF
TGTGCCAGCAGGCCAGGGACAGGGGGCACCGGGGAGCTGTTTTTT
>TRBJ1-1|.|TRBV10-2|.
CASSDGTFRDTEAFF
TGCGCCAGCAGTGATGGGACCTTCCGAGATACTGAAGCTTTCTTT
>TRBJ2-7|.|TRBV7-3|.
CASSPAGGNSYEQYF
TGTGCCAGCAGCCCGGCCGGCGGGAACTCCTACGAGCAGTACTTC
>TRBJ1-4|.|TRBV19|.
CASNRGLGEKLFF
TGTGCCAGTAATCGGGGGCTCGGCGAAAAACTGTTTTTT
>TRBJ2-1|TRBD2|TRBV20-1|.
CSAPSGFSYNEQFF
TGCAGTGCTCCTAGCGGATTCTCCTACAATGAGCAGTTCTTC
>TRBJ1-2|TRBD1|TRBV5-1|few
CASSQSGTVYGYTF
TGCGCCAGCAGCCAGTCCGGGACAGTCTATGGCTACACCTTC
>TRBJ2-7|TRBD2|TRBV3-1|.
CASSEKRTSEYEQYF
TGTGCCAGCAGTGAGAAAAGGACTAGCGAATACGAGCAGTACTTC
>TRBJ2-3|.|TRBV14|.
CASSQQGSSTDTQYF
TGTGCCAGCAGCCAACAGGGTTCGAGCACAGATACGCAGTATTTT
>TRBJ1-6|.|TRBV5-1|few
CASSSRMNNSPLHF
TGCGCCAGCAGCTCCAGGATGAATAATTCACCCCTCCACTTT
>TRBJ1-3|.|TRBV7-2|few
CASSLGVGRNSGNTIYF
TGTGCCAGCAGCTTAGGGGTGGGCAGGAACTCTGGAAACACCATATATTTT
>TRBJ2-1|.|TRBV20-1|few
CSASDFFNEQFF
TGCAGTGCCTCGGACTTCTTCAATGAGCAGTTCTTC